This T cell receptor beta chain derives from a study of regulatory T cells in long-lasting Graves disease. Study in general: Graves' patients, diagnosed recently, had received antithyroid drugs under 3 months.

CDR3-region Arm-PCR and iRepertoire HTBI primers produced the TCR beta libraries. Each CDR3 protein is one row after TCRdb ran MiXCR on the multiplex PCR reads. The sample lists about 620,000 distinct CDR3 sequences, less than 20% occurring once. This CDR3 contains 13 residues. The germline CDR1 and CDR2 sequences are LNHNV and YYDKDF (reference sequence). Trimming removed 5 bases from V and 5 bases from J, with 13 bases in between. The time point is: newly diagnosed GD, antithyroid drugs for less than 3 months. The authors made the TCR library using RNA they extracted from PBMCs. This sample also appeared in a second study, on T cells in Graves' hyperthyroidism and ophthalmopathy. As that study records: Stable hyperthyroidism: no ophthalmopathy progression over 18 months of follow-up. TCR CDR3 underwent first-round RT-PCR with the HTBI primer set.

The J gene is TRBJ2-7, the V gene TRBV15, with D possibly called TRBD1 or TRBD2 (5 bases each). The material was peripheral blood mononuclear cells (PBMCs), obtained at new diagnosis, from a patient treated with antithyroid drugs. The receptor's source is a young woman with Graves disease. As DNA, the CDR3 is TGTGCCACCAGCCGAGGGACCGGCGACGAGCAGTACTTC. Translating it yields CATSRGTGDEQYF.